This T cell receptor beta chain was observed in a study of cytomegalovirus exposure and HLA in healthy donors. Overall study results and limits: A later analysis showed that HLA-associated TCR beta chains had undergone more clonal expansion than equally common others. Later, TCR association rates were found to vary by HLA locus, highest for DRB1 and lowest for HLA-C. Likely technical artifact: a cluster of highly shared sequence variants.

A note on this clone: The antigen remains undetermined.

Primers for the PCR totalled 60 Vbeta and 13 Jbeta. Per the original data handling: There were about 86 million unique TCR beta chains by a later count, and about 12 million of them were shared. Profiled with immunoSEQ multiplex PCR; TCRdb holds only in-frame clones, not every one. The D gene and trimming were derived from the DNA, and the V and J assignments and clone size from that table. The sample includes 150,000 to 200,000 clones, approximately 85% of them seen just once. The sequence came from a woman between 50 and 59 years old in good health and CMV-seronegative. The sample taken for sequencing was PBMCs.

In DNA form, the CDR3 reads TGTGCCAGCAGCAGTCCTAGCGGGAGTAACACCGGGGAGCTGTTTTTT. Residues: CASSSPSGSNTGELFF. The rearrangement uses TRBV7-9 and TRBJ2-2, with 10 positions matching TRBD2. Germline lookup yields CDR1 SEHNR and CDR2 FQNEAQ (reference sequence). V lost 5 bases and J lost 2; bases outside the gene matches: 5. The CDR3 runs 16 residues.